This TCR beta chain was retrieved from a study of T-cell memory formation after mild COVID-19. The wider study: TCR clusters mostly belonged to single donors. Overall study results and limits: Contracting CD4+ clones lay largely in CM and EM, with CD8+ ones residing in EMRA.

TCRdb ran MiXCR on the 5' RACE reads and lists one entry per CDR3 protein. The sample has about 430,000 distinct CDR3 sequences; roughly 18% are singletons. This clonotype was recorded a few times. What it binds is not known. V gave up 5 bases and J gave up 9 bases; unmatched junction bases: 8. Germline lookup yields CDR1 SGHRS and CDR2 YFSETQ. This CDR3 contains 14 residues. The specimen was PBMCs or a T cell subset sorted from them (not recorded which). The chain combines TRBV5-1 with TRBJ2-1; 10 positions match TRBD2. The sequence was obtained from a man younger than 35 who had mild COVID-19 (a few samples of this study predate the infection). Cell type and time point are not known. The CDR3: CASSTSGAEGEQFF. Written as DNA, the CDR3 is TGCGCCAGCAGTACTAGCGGGGCTGAGGGTGAGCAGTTCTTC.